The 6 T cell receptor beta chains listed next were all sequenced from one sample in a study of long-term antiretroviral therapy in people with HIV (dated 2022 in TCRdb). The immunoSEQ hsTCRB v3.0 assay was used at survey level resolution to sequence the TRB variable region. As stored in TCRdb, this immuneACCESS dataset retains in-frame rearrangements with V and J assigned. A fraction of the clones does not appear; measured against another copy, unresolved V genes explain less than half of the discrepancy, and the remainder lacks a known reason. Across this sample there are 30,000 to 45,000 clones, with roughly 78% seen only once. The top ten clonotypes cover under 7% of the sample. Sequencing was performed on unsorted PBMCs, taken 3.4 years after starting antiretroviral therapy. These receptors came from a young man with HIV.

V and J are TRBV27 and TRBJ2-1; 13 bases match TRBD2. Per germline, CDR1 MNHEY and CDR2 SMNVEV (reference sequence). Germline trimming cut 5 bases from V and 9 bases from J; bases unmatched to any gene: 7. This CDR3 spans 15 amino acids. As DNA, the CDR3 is TGTGCCAGCAGTCTCGGACTAGCGGGAGTGGCTGAGCAGTTCTTC. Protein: CASSLGLAGVAEQFF.

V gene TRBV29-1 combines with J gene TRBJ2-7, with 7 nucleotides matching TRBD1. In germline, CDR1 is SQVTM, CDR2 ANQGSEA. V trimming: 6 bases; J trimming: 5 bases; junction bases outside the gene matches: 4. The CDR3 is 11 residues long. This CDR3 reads CSVGDSHEQYF. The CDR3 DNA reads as TGCAGCGTGGGGGACAGCCACGAGCAGTACTTC.

CDR3 sequence (DNA): TGTGCCAGCAGCTCTCGAGGGCGGGAGAGGTACGAGCAGTACTTC. Translation gives CASSSRGRERYEQYF. The rearrangement links TRBV13 to TRBJ2-7; the match to TRBD2 covers 7 bases. CDR1 is PRHDT and CDR2 is FYEKMQ in the germline V gene (reference sequence). CDR3 length: 15 amino acids. V lost 4 bases, J lost 4 bases, and 10 bases stayed unmatched.

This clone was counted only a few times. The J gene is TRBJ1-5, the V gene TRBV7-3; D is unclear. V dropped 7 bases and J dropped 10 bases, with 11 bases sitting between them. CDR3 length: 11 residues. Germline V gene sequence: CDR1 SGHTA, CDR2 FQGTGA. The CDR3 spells CASTSLGPQHF. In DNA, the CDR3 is TGTGCCAGCACAAGTTTGGGACCCCAGCATTTT.

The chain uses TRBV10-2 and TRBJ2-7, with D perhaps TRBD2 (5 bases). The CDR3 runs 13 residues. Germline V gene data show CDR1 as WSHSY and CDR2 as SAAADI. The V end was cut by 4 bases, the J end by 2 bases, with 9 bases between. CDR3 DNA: TGCGCCAGCAGTGCTCTCGGGACCTACGAGCAGTACTTC. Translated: CASSALGTYEQYF.

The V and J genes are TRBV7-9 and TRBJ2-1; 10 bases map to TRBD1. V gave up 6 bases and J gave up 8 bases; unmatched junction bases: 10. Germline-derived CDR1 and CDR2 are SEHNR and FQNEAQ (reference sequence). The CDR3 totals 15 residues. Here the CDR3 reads CASSKGQGTKDEQFF. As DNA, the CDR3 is TGTGCCAGCAGTAAGGGACAGGGGACGAAGGATGAGCAGTTCTTC.